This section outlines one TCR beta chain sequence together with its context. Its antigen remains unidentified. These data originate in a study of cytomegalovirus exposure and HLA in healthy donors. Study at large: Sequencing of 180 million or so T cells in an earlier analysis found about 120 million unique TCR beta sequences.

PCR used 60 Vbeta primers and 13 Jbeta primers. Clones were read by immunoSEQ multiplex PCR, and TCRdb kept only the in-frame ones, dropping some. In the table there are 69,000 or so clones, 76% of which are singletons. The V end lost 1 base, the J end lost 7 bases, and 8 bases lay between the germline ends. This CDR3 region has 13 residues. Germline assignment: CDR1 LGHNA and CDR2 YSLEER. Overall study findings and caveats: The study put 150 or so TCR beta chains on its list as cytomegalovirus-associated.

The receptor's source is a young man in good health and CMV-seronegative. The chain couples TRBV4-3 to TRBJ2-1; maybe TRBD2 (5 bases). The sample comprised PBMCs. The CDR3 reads CASSQAPGNEQFF. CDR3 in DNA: TGCGCCAGCAGCCAAGCCCCGGGGAATGAGCAGTTCTTC.